This passage covers 14 T cell receptor beta chains from one sample sequenced in a study of T cell responses to AZD1222 COVID-19 vaccine. The method was immunoSEQ multiplex PCR; TCRdb's version includes in-frame clones alone and lacks a portion of them. The sample comprises 94,000 or so clones, about nine tenths of which are singletons, and 1.5% to 2% rests with the top ten. The source was peripheral blood, collected on day 0 of AZD1222 vaccination. These receptor sequences come from an adult in good health.

CDR3 sequence reads: CASSQASEKGRRRVSTF. As DNA, the CDR3 is TGTGCCAGCAGCCAAGCCTCAGAGAAGGGGAGAAGAAGAGTGTCCACCTTC. The rearrangement uses TRBV3-1 (or the pseudogene TRBV3-2) and TRBJ1-2; D may be TRBD1 (5 bases). Germline V CDR1 and CDR2: LGHDT, YNNKEL (reference sequence). This CDR3 region has 17 residues. V lost 1 base to trimming and J lost 13 bases, with 28 bases between them.

The gene calls are TRBV7-2 and TRBJ1-2; 9 bases agree with TRBD1. Per germline, CDR1 SGHTA and CDR2 FQGNSA. With 5 bases clipped from V and 2 bases from J, the junction kept 6 bases outside the gene matches. The CDR3 contains 15 residues. In DNA form, the CDR3 reads TGTGCCAGCAGCCCGCGGACAGGGGAGAACTATGGCTACACCTTC. It is translated as CASSPRTGENYGYTF.

The V call is TRBV30, the J call TRBJ1-4, with D possibly being TRBD1 (5 bases). This CDR3 is built from 13 residues. Trimming took off 5 bases at V and 8 bases at J, with 15 bases between the two ends. The germline gives CDR1 GTSNPN, CDR2 SVGIG (reference sequence). The CDR3 DNA reads TGTGCCTGGCAACAGGTTGAGGGAGAAAAACTGTTTTTT. Its protein is CAWQQVEGEKLFF.

The chain uses TRBV2 and TRBJ1-1; the D gene is possibly TRBD1 (5 bases). CDR3 length equals 15 residues. The V and J ends lost 6 bases and 4 bases respectively, with 18 bases between them. Germline CDR1 SNHLY, CDR2 FYNNEI. The CDR3 region has the DNA TGTGCCAGCAGAAACGACTTGGGCGGGGCCACTGAAGCTTTCTTT. Protein product: CASRNDLGGATEAFF.

V is TRBV5-6 and J is TRBJ2-5; D not certain. This CDR3 has 13 residues. CDR1 is SGHDT, CDR2 YYEEEE, per germline. V was cut by 1 base and J by 2 bases, with 6 bases left in between. The CDR3 loop is CASSLWVQETQYF. CDR3 in DNA: TGTGCCAGCAGCTTGTGGGTTCAAGAGACCCAGTACTTC.

The chain combines TRBV27 with TRBJ2-3; D ambiguous. CDR1 MNHEY and CDR2 SMNVEV come from the germline V gene (reference sequence). V dropped 3 bases and J dropped 1 base, with 8 bases sitting between them. CDR3 length equals 14 residues. CDR3 sequence reads: CASSFRLGTDTQYF. The DNA for the CDR3 is TGTGCCAGCAGTTTCCGACTGGGCACAGATACGCAGTATTTT.

The chain joins TRBV5-1 to TRBJ1-6; D remains unclear. V gave up 5 bases and J gave up 14 bases, with 11 bases separating them. This CDR3 contains 11 residues. Germline CDR1 is SGHRS and CDR2 is YFSETQ. The CDR3 protein is CASSSGGSLHF. CDR3 in DNA: TGCGCCAGCAGTTCAGGTGGATCCCTCCACTTT.

This clone was observed once. The gene calls are TRBV29-1 and TRBJ1-4; D is ambiguous. The length of the CDR3 is 13 residues. Looked up from germline, CDR1 is SQVTM and CDR2 is ANQGSEA. Between the trimmed V and J ends, which lost 2 bases and 3 bases, there was a span of 7 bases. CDR3 protein: CSVEFQPNEKLFF. The CDR3 DNA reads as TGCAGCGTTGAATTCCAGCCTAATGAAAAACTGTTTTTT. Based on the CDR3 plus reference TRBV29-1 and TRBJ1-4, the full variable domain is SAVISQKPSRDICQRGTSLTIQCQVDSQVTMMFWYRQQPGQSLTLIATANQGSEATYESGFVIDKFPISRPNLTFSTLTVSNMSPEDSSIYLCSVEFQPNEKLFFGSGTQLSVL.

The rearrangement links TRBV18 to TRBJ2-7; 10 positions agree with TRBD1. The CDR3 covers 16 residues. V gave up 3 bases and J gave up 3 bases; unmatched junction bases: 8. The germline gives CDR1 KGHSH, CDR2 LQKENI. The CDR3 loop reads CASSPTPGQGIYEQYF. DNA for the CDR3: TGTGCCAGCTCACCTACACCGGGACAGGGGATCTACGAGCAGTACTTC.

The gene calls are TRBV29-1 and TRBJ1-4, with 8 bases matching TRBD1. The CDR3 extends over 13 amino acids. Germline V gives CDR1 SQVTM, CDR2 ANQGSEA. Losses at the gene ends were 7 bases for V and 7 bases for J; bases not matched to a gene: 8. The CDR3 here is CSAEDRGVEKLFF. Here the CDR3 DNA reads TGCAGCGCAGAAGACAGGGGAGTTGAAAAACTGTTTTTT.

The chain couples TRBV5-8 to TRBJ2-1; possibly TRBD2 for D (6 bases). This CDR3 has 16 amino acids. CDR1 is SGHTS and CDR2 is YDEGEE in the germline V gene. The germline V and J ends were trimmed by 1 base and 6 bases, with 17 bases remaining between them. The CDR3 reads CASSLMGGAASNEQFF. The DNA for the CDR3 is TGTGCCAGCAGCTTGATGGGCGGGGCAGCCTCCAATGAGCAGTTCTTC.

CDR3 amino acids: CASSPWASAGADTQYF. The CDR3 coding sequence is TGTGCCAGCAGCCCCTGGGCTAGCGCCGGGGCAGATACGCAGTATTTT. The rearrangement links TRBV7-3 to TRBJ2-3; tentative D call: TRBD2 (6 bases). The V end lost 5 bases, the J end lost 4 bases, and 19 bases lay between the germline ends. The CDR3 runs to 16 residues. Germline CDR1 SGHTA, CDR2 FQGTGA.

The gene calls are TRBV11-3 and TRBJ1-2, with D maybe TRBD1 (6 bases). The CDR3 consists of 14 residues. V was trimmed by 2 bases and J by 5 bases, leaving 12 bases between them. Germline values: CDR1 SGHNT, CDR2 YENEEA. CDR3 coding DNA: TGTGCCAGCAGCTTAAGGGGGGCGGTTTATGGCTACACCTTC. Protein: CASSLRGAVYGYTF.

This chain links TRBV3-1 (or the pseudogene TRBV3-2) with TRBJ1-4; 8 positions agree with TRBD1. This CDR3 spans 15 amino acids. Germline CDR1 and CDR2: LGHDT and YNNKEL (reference sequence). V was clipped by 1 base and J by 8 bases; unmatched bases: 6. The CDR3 reads CASSQGQGYREKLFF. Written as DNA, the CDR3 is TGTGCCAGCAGCCAAGGACAGGGGTATCGCGAAAAACTGTTTTTT.